The present entry profiles one T cell receptor (beta chain) with its context. Per the original data handling: Reference gene primer amplification in the assay estimated nucleated cell counts. Libraries were prepared by immunoSEQ multiplex PCR; TCRdb keeps only in-frame clonotypes and omits some of them. V and J calls and clone size are as listed in that table; D and trimming were resolved from the DNA. Of 280,000 or so clones in the sample, approximately 90% were seen once. Germline V gives CDR1 SNHLY, CDR2 FYNNEI. V trimming: 9 bases; J trimming: 5 bases; junction bases outside the gene matches: 6. This CDR3 region has 13 residues. The source of the sample is a study of blood T cell repertoires in COVID-19. Background on the study: PBMCs, B-cell-depleted T cells, or T cells were the source of the cDNA or gDNA that made up the material.

The chain is built from TRBV2 and TRBJ2-7; 11 bases match TRBD1. The sample taken for sequencing was peripheral blood. The sequence came from a woman aged 25 to 39 who had recovered from COVID-19. Here the CDR3 reads CARRSDRGHEQYF. The CDR3 DNA reads as TGTGCCAGACGATCGGACAGGGGGCACGAGCAGTACTTC.